A selection of T cell receptor beta chains follows, all from one sample in a study of T-cell memory formation after mild COVID-19. In TCRdb, the 5' RACE reads were re-called with MiXCR into one record per CDR3 protein. The sample includes about 200,000 distinct CDR3 sequences, around 9.5% seen only once; the top ten take 3.5% to 4%. Source material: PBMCs or a T cell subset sorted from them (not recorded which). All receptors derive from a young man who had mild COVID-19 (a few samples of this study predate the infection). Cell type and time point are not known. Each CDR3 is given with its conserved first and last residue. The D gene is left open where the match is weak. The size entry is marked missing in some rows and otherwise reads once, few, many or a size class.

>TRBV7-9|TRBD1|TRBJ2-5|NA
TGTGCCAGCACAAGCTTTTGGGACAGGGGAGTCGTGGAGACCCAGTACTTC
CASTSFWDRGVVETQYF
>TRBV6-6|NA|TRBJ2-5|NA
TGTGCCAGCAGCCCAGATGGGGGGCAAGAGAGCCAGTACTTC
CASSPDGGQESQYF
>TRBV5-6|NA|TRBJ1-6|once
TGTGCCAGCAGCTTGGGTAGAACTAATTCACCCCTCCACTTT
CASSLGRTNSPLHF
>TRBV4-3|TRBD1|TRBJ1-2|many
TGCGCCAGCAGCCAGGCTGGACAGGTCTATGGCTACACCTTC
CASSQAGQVYGYTF
>TRBV4-1|NA|TRBJ1-4|NA
TGCGCCAGCAGATTCGGCCGCGGTCCTGAAAAACTGTTTTTT
CASRFGRGPEKLFF
>TRBV5-1|TRBD1|TRBJ1-1|NA
TGCGCCAGCAGTTGGGGGGACAGGGGGCTTAACACTGAAGCTTTCTTT
CASSWGDRGLNTEAFF
>TRBV5-5|TRBD1|TRBJ2-5|many
TGTGCCAGCAGCCCGTTAGCCCTGACAGGGGGAAAGACCCAGTACTTC
CASSPLALTGGKTQYF
>TRBV7-3|NA|TRBJ1-2|NA
TGTGCCAGCAGCCCGGACATCGGGTATGGCTACACCTTC
CASSPDIGYGYTF
>TRBV2|TRBD1|TRBJ1-5|NA
TGTGCCAGCAGTGGGGGGACAGGGCTTTACAATCAGCCCCAGCATTTT
CASSGGTGLYNQPQHF
>TRBV5-1|TRBD2|TRBJ2-3|many
TGCGCCAGCAGCTTGGCGGGGACTAGAGGAGATACGCAGTATTTT
CASSLAGTRGDTQYF
>TRBV18|NA|TRBJ2-3|NA
TGTGCCAGCTCACCGAGACAGGCGATCACAGATACGCAGTATTTT
CASSPRQAITDTQYF
>TRBV5-1|NA|TRBJ1-1|NA
TGCGCCAGCAGCTTGGATGCGAGGCAGAGGAACACTGAAGCTTTCTTT
CASSLDARQRNTEAFF
>TRBV6-5|NA|TRBJ1-6|few
TGTGCCAGCAGTTACTCGATGGCTGTCAAATCACCCCTCCACTTT
CASSYSMAVKSPLHF
>TRBV29-1|NA|TRBJ2-3|few
TGCAGCGCTGAACACGTTAGCACAGATACGCAGTATTTT
CSAEHVSTDTQYF
>TRBV5-1|NA|TRBJ2-3|NA
TGCGCCAGCAGCTTGGAAAGGGCCCGCACAGATACGCAGTATTTT
CASSLERARTDTQYF
>TRBV6-6|TRBD1|TRBJ2-1|few
TGTGCCAGCAGTTCCGGACAGGCCACCAATGAGCAGTTCTTC
CASSSGQATNEQFF
>TRBV4-3|NA|TRBJ1-5|NA
TGCGCCAGCAGCCAAGGGTGGCCGGATAGCAATCAGCCCCAGCATTTT
CASSQGWPDSNQPQHF
>TRBV4-1|NA|TRBJ2-1|NA
TGCGCCAGCAGCCAAGACAGGGCAGGGTCCTACAATGAGCAGTTCTTC
CASSQDRAGSYNEQFF
>TRBV3-1|NA|TRBJ2-2|NA
TGTGCCAGCAGCCAACCACGGGGCTCGAACACCGGGGAGCTGTTTTTT
CASSQPRGSNTGELFF
>TRBV30|NA|TRBJ1-1|once
TGTGCCTGGAGCCTGGACACTGAAGCTTTCTTT
CAWSLDTEAFF
>TRBV29-1|TRBD2|TRBJ2-1|NA
TGCAGCGGCGTGACTAGCGGGGGGTACAATGAGCAGTTCTTC
CSGVTSGGYNEQFF
>TRBV12-3/TRBV12-4|TRBD2|TRBJ2-1|NA
TGTGCCAGCAGTTCTCAGACTAGCGGGACTTCCTACAATGAGCAGTTCTTC
CASSSQTSGTSYNEQFF
>TRBV6-6|NA|TRBJ2-3|many
TGTGCCAGCAGTTACTCGAGGGTCTACGATACGCAGTATTTT
CASSYSRVYDTQYF
>TRBV12-3/TRBV12-4|TRBD2|TRBJ2-7|NA
TGTGCCAGCAGTTTCCACCCCTGGGGACTAGCGGGGGGTTCCTCCTACGAGCAGTACTTC
CASSFHPWGLAGGSSYEQYF
>TRBV3-2|NA|TRBJ2-3|many
TGTGCCAGCAGCCAAGAAGAATTACAGGACTACACAGATACGCAGTATTTT
CASSQEELQDYTDTQYF
>TRBV6-5|TRBD1|TRBJ1-1|many
TGTGCCAGCAGCTCTCAGAGGGGGCGGGGGAACACTGAAGCTTTCTTT
CASSSQRGRGNTEAFF
>TRBV7-2|TRBD1|TRBJ2-1|NA
TGTGCCAGCAGTTACGACAGGGCCCTATACAATGAGCAGTTCTTC
CASSYDRALYNEQFF
>TRBV12-3/TRBV12-4|TRBD1|TRBJ1-3|NA
TGTGCCAGCAGTCGTCCCGGGACAGGGATTGGAAACACCATATATTTT
CASSRPGTGIGNTIYF
>TRBV7-9|NA|TRBJ1-2|few
TGTGCCAGCAGTGGGCTAAGGGACACTGGCTACACCTTC
CASSGLRDTGYTF
>TRBV6-5|NA|TRBJ1-1|many
TGTGCCAGCAGTTACTCGTATAACCAGGGTAATCTGATTGGTGCTTTCTTT
CASSYSYNQGNLIGAFF
>TRBV5-1|NA|TRBJ2-3|many
TGCGCCAGCAGCTTGGTTGGCCAACTTTACACAGATACGCAGTATTTT
CASSLVGQLYTDTQYF
>TRBV28|NA|TRBJ2-1|NA
TGTGCCAGCCTCGGGGTCTACAATGAGCAGTTCTTC
CASLGVYNEQFF
>TRBV7-2|NA|TRBJ1-2|NA
TGTGCCAGCAGCAAAGGGGCTCGAGCTAACTATGGCTACACCTTC
CASSKGARANYGYTF
>TRBV11-2|NA|TRBJ1-2|few
TGTGCCAGCAGCTTAGGAAGGGGCTACACCTTC
CASSLGRGYTF
>TRBV7-2|NA|TRBJ1-2|NA
TGTGCCAGCAGCTGGGGGGGCGCCTCTGGCTACACCTTC
CASSWGGASGYTF
>TRBV4-1|TRBD1|TRBJ1-6|once
TGCGCCAGCAGCCAACCTACAGGGGGCCGGAATTCACCCCTCCACTTT
CASSQPTGGRNSPLHF
>TRBV5-1|NA|TRBJ1-6|few
TGCGCTTCAAACGACGCCTCCTATAATTCACCCCTCCACTTT
CASNDASYNSPLHF
>TRBV7-9|NA|TRBJ1-1|few
TGTGCCAGCAGCTGGGGAGTAACTGAAGCTTTCTTT
CASSWGVTEAFF
>TRBV7-2|NA|TRBJ1-4|few
TGTGCCAGCAGCTTCGGGAGAAATGAAAAACTGTTTTTT
CASSFGRNEKLFF
>TRBV3-1|NA|TRBJ1-5|many
TGTGCCAGCAGCCATGATGACGTCCAGCCCCAGCATTTT
CASSHDDVQPQHF
>TRBV12-3/TRBV12-4|NA|TRBJ1-1|NA
TGTGCCAGCAGTTTAGGTTGGTTGAAAGCTTTCTTT
CASSLGWLKAFF
>TRBV7-9|NA|TRBJ2-6|many
TGTGCCAGCAGCTTAGTGGGGGGTCCCCTCTCTGGGGCCAACGTCCTGACTTTC
CASSLVGGPLSGANVLTF
>TRBV6-2/TRBV6-3|NA|TRBJ1-2|few
TGTGCCAGCAGTACTCCGGGCGTTAACTATGGCTACACCTTC
CASSTPGVNYGYTF
>TRBV10-3|TRBD1|TRBJ2-7|many
TGTGCCATCAGTGAATTGACAGGGGACGAGCAGTACTTC
CAISELTGDEQYF
>TRBV3-1|NA|TRBJ1-2|few
TGTGCCAGCAGCCAAGATGGGGCCAGGGCTCCCTATGGCTACACCTTC
CASSQDGARAPYGYTF
>TRBV6-5|NA|TRBJ1-2|NA
TGTGCCAGCAGAACCCCCCTTAACTATGGCTACACCTTC
CASRTPLNYGYTF
>TRBV2|TRBD2|TRBJ2-3|NA
TGTGCCAGCAGGCTACTAGCGGGCACAGATACGCAGTATTTT
CASRLLAGTDTQYF
>TRBV5-1|TRBD1|TRBJ2-7|few
TGCGCCAGCAGCTTCGCAGGGGGCGGATACGAGCAGTACTTC
CASSFAGGGYEQYF
>TRBV10-2|NA|TRBJ1-5|NA
TGCGCCAGCAGTGAGTCGGGACCCCACCAGCCCCAGCATTTT
CASSESGPHQPQHF
>TRBV7-6|TRBD1|TRBJ2-5|many
TGTGCCAGCAGCTGGGACAGGTACCAAGAGACCCAGTACTTC
CASSWDRYQETQYF
>TRBV5-1|NA|TRBJ1-2|few
TGCGCCAGCAGCAGGAACGTCCAGGGGCAAGGCTACACCTTC
CASSRNVQGQGYTF
>TRBV28|TRBD1|TRBJ2-3|NA
TGTGCCAGCAGCCCGTTAACCGGGACAGGGGGCGCAGATACGCAGTATTTT
CASSPLTGTGGADTQYF